The 22 T cell receptor beta chains reported below all come from one sample, sequenced in a study of blood T cell dynamics during melanoma immunotherapy. Time point: week 3, after first cycle of checkpoint inhibitor. This table comes from immunoSEQ multiplex PCR, and its TCRdb copy is limited to in-frame clones, with some not included. The table lists over 10,000 clones, approximately 89% of them singletons. This material consisted of effector memory CD8+ T cells from blood, taken from a patient treated with checkpoint blockade. The source of these receptors is a human donor with melanoma.

This chain joins TRBV27 and TRBJ2-5; D possibly uses TRBD1 or TRBD2 (6 bases each). The CDR3 is 14 residues long. From germline, CDR1 is MNHEY and CDR2 SMNVEV (reference sequence). V was clipped by 10 bases and J by 5 bases, with 20 bases between them. CDR3 amino acids: CATAQRGAGETQYF. For the CDR3, the DNA is TGTGCCACCGCGCAAAGGGGGGCCGGGGAGACCCAGTACTTC.

CDR3 DNA: TGTGCCAGTACGGTGGCAGGGGCGGGTGGCACTGAAGCTTTCTTT. Its protein is CASTVAGAGGTEAFF. This chain uses TRBV19 with TRBJ1-1; D is possibly TRBD1 (6 bases). Germline V gives CDR1 LNHDA, CDR2 SQIVND (reference sequence). V lost 7 bases to trimming and J lost 4 bases, with 19 bases between them. The CDR3 is 15 residues long.

In its sample, this clone was seen a few times. The rearrangement uses TRBV7-9 and TRBJ2-7; 7 positions agree with TRBD1. V dropped 4 bases and J dropped 4; count of bases not matched to a gene: 10. The CDR3 totals 15 residues. Germline loops: CDR1 SEHNR, CDR2 FQNEAQ (reference sequence). CDR3 sequence (DNA): TGTGCCAGCAGCTACCCTGACAGGGAAAGGTACGAGCAGTACTTC. This sequence encodes CASSYPDRERYEQYF.

This clone has only one observation. The genes are TRBV7-9 and TRBJ2-1; 11 nucleotides line up with TRBD2. The CDR3 extends over 19 amino acids. The trim removed 0 bases at V and 8 bases at J, leaving 15 bases unmatched. Germline CDR1 reads SEHNR; CDR2 reads FQNEAQ (reference sequence). This CDR3 reads CASSLALQGLAGGGDEQFF. Here the CDR3 DNA reads TGTGCCAGCAGCTTAGCGCTCCAGGGCCTAGCGGGAGGAGGCGATGAGCAGTTCTTC.

In nucleotides, the CDR3 is TGTGCCAGCAGCTCGGGACTAGACAATGAGCAGTTCTTC. Protein sequence: CASSSGLDNEQFF. This chain links TRBV6-5 with TRBJ2-1; 8 bases fit TRBD2. This CDR3 has 13 residues. After removal of 6 bases from V and 5 bases from J, the junction contained 3 bases not matched to a gene. The V gene's germline CDR1 is MNHEY and CDR2 SVGAGI.

This chain joins TRBV27 and TRBJ2-1, with D tentatively TRBD2 (6 bases). The CDR3 extends over 16 amino acids. Germline CDR1 is MNHEY and CDR2 is SMNVEV (reference sequence). V shed 2 bases and J shed 3 bases, with 14 bases lying between them. The CDR3 loop reads CASSLGVSGVYNEQFF. As DNA, the CDR3 is TGTGCCAGCAGTTTAGGTGTTAGCGGAGTCTACAATGAGCAGTTCTTC.

The CDR3 DNA is TGTGCCAGCAGCCCCGGGGGCATGAACACTGAAGCTTTCTTT. It codes for CASSPGGMNTEAFF. The genes are TRBV7-9 and TRBJ1-1, with D maybe TRBD1 (6 bases). CDR1 and CDR2 (germline): SEHNR, FQNEAQ (reference sequence). Trimming shortened V by 5 bases and J by 0 bases, and 10 bases separated the two germline ends. This CDR3 has 14 residues.

The V and J genes are TRBV27 and TRBJ1-4; D is undetermined. This CDR3 has 12 amino acids. V shed 6 bases and J shed 1 base, with 3 bases lying between them. Looked up from germline, CDR1 is MNHEY and CDR2 is SMNVEV (reference sequence). The CDR3 DNA follows: TGTGCCAGCAGAAAAACTAATGAAAAACTGTTTTTT. It yields the protein CASRKTNEKLFF.

This chain's CDR3 is CATGEELQETQYF. In DNA form, the CDR3 reads TGTGCCACCGGGGAGGAGCTCCAAGAGACCCAGTACTTC. The chain joins TRBV15 to TRBJ2-5; maybe TRBD2 (6 bases). V lost 8 bases, J lost 1 base, and 11 bases lay in between. The CDR3 has 13 residues. Germline CDR1 LNHNV, CDR2 YYDKDF (reference sequence).

The chain has TRBV9 and TRBJ1-2; D gene unclear. The CDR3 contains 16 residues. Trimming cost V 1 base and J 2 bases, with 15 bases left between them. Per germline, CDR1 SGDLS and CDR2 YYNGEE. The CDR3 loop is CASSVYAEALNYGYTF. CDR3 coding DNA: TGTGCCAGCAGCGTATACGCTGAGGCGCTCAACTATGGCTACACCTTC. Combining the CDR3 with reference TRBV9 and TRBJ1-2 gives the whole variable domain DSGVTQTPKHLITATGQRVTLRCSPRSGDLSVYWYQQSLDQGLQFLIQYYNGEERAKGNILERFSAQQFPDLHSELNLSSLELGDSALYFCASSVYAEALNYGYTFGSGTRLTVV.

This rearrangement joins TRBV6-6 to TRBJ2-5, with D perhaps matching TRBD2 (5 bases). The closer fit of TRBJ2-7 to the DNA end suggests the J call may be wrong. The CDR3 contains 12 residues. The germline gives CDR1 MNHNY, CDR2 SVGAGI (reference sequence). CDR3 protein: CASSYGGGEQYF. For the CDR3, the DNA is TGTGCCAGCAGTTACGGAGGTGGCGAGCAGTACTTC.

The chain combines TRBV9 with TRBJ2-2, with D possibly being TRBD2 (6 bases). In germline, CDR1 is SGDLS, CDR2 YYNGEE. CDR3 length: 15 amino acids. Trimming took 0 bases from V and 3 from J, leaving 9 bases between them. For the CDR3, the DNA is TGTGCCAGCAGCGTAGATAGCGGTCACACCGGGGAGCTGTTTTTT. Protein sequence: CASSVDSGHTGELFF.

The gene calls are TRBV6-5 and TRBJ2-7, with D perhaps matching TRBD1 (6 bases). The V gene lost 8 bases and the J gene lost 7 bases, with 15 bases spanning the gap. The CDR3 is 12 residues long. In germline, CDR1 is MNHEY, CDR2 SVGAGI. This CDR3 is CASRLGASEQYF. CDR3 nucleotides: TGTGCCAGCCGCCTGGGGGCATCAGAGCAGTACTTC.

The V and J genes are TRBV29-1 and TRBJ2-5, with TRBD1 matching over 7 bases. The CDR3 totals 14 residues. V lost 3 bases, J lost 5 bases, and 9 bases stayed unmatched. Germline CDR1 and CDR2: SQVTM and ANQGSEA. The CDR3 here is CSVEPGQVPETQYF. CDR3 DNA sequence: TGCAGCGTTGAGCCTGGACAGGTTCCCGAGACCCAGTACTTC.

The chain recombines TRBV19 with TRBJ1-2; maybe TRBD1 (5 bases). V shed 5 bases and J shed 4 bases, with 11 bases lying between them. The CDR3 loop spans 13 amino acids. CDR1 and CDR2 (germline): LNHDA, SQIVND (reference sequence). The CDR3 is CASSPGGGYGYTF. Written as DNA, the CDR3 is TGTGCCAGTAGTCCGGGGGGTGGCTATGGCTACACCTTC.

V usage is TRBV5-5 and J usage is TRBJ2-1; TRBD1 aligns across 9 bases. The CDR3 length is 15 residues. J lost 6 bases, V lost 2 bases, and 6 bases had no gene match. The V gene's germline CDR1 is SGHKS and CDR2 YYEKEE (reference sequence). The CDR3 coding sequence is TGTGCCAGCAGCTTCACAGGGGGCTTATCCAATGAGCAGTTCTTC. Protein product: CASSFTGGLSNEQFF.

The chain uses TRBV7-3 and TRBJ2-1; weak D call: TRBD2 (8 bases). V gave up 7 bases and J gave up 4 bases, with 17 bases separating them. This CDR3 is built from 15 residues. Germline CDR1 is SGHTA and CDR2 is FQGTGA. CDR3 sequence (DNA): TGTGCCAGCACCCCGGGAGGGGGCGCTTACAATGAGCAGTTCTTC. Protein: CASTPGGGAYNEQFF.

DNA of the CDR3: TGCGCCAGCAGCCCCCCTGACGAGTCTGGAAACACCATATATTTT. The encoded protein is CASSPPDESGNTIYF. The chain couples TRBV4-1 to TRBJ1-3; D is undetermined. The CDR3 is 15 residues long. Germline V CDR1 and CDR2: MGHRA, YSYEKL. The V and J ends lost 4 bases and 1 base respectively, with 11 bases between them.

The chain joins TRBV19 to TRBJ1-1, with D possibly matching TRBD1 (6 bases). CDR1 is LNHDA and CDR2 is SQIVND in the germline V gene (reference sequence). The CDR3 extends over 14 amino acids. Trimming removed 5 bases from V and 1 base from J, with 11 bases in between. CDR3 region: CASSDGTKNTEAFF. The CDR3 DNA reads TGTGCCAGTAGTGATGGGACAAAGAACACTGAAGCTTTCTTT.

This chain uses TRBV5-6 with TRBJ2-7, with 7 bases lining up with TRBD2. The CDR3 is 15 residues long. V was clipped by 6 bases and J by 3 bases; unmatched bases: 12. Germline V CDR1 and CDR2: SGHDT, YYEEEE. CDR3 protein: CASTPRGISLYEQYF. The DNA of the CDR3 is TGTGCCAGCACTCCGCGGGGGATAAGTCTCTACGAGCAGTACTTC.

The chain employs TRBV7-9 and TRBJ1-3; 10 positions match TRBD1. The V segment lost 6 bases and the J segment 2 bases; nucleotides outside the gene matches: 13. Germline loops: CDR1 SEHNR, CDR2 FQNEAQ (reference sequence). The CDR3 has 18 amino acids. CDR3 DNA: TGTGCCAGCAGTCCCCCTGGGACAGGGGAGCCCCCTGGAAACACCATATATTTT. Its protein product is CASSPPGTGEPPGNTIYF. The variable domain in full, with the rest retrieved from reference TRBV7-9 and TRBJ1-3, is DTGVSQNPRHKITKRGQNVTFRCDPISEHNRLYWYRQTLGQGPEFLTYFQNEAQLEKSRLLSDRFSAERPKGSFSTLEIQRTEQGDSAMYLCASSPPGTGEPPGNTIYFGEGSWLTVV.

The chain carries TRBV4-2 and TRBJ1-4; D remains ambiguous. This CDR3 has 15 residues. Germline CDR1 reads LGHNA; CDR2 reads YNFKEQ. V lost 1 base, J lost 0 bases, and 6 bases lay in between. Here the CDR3 DNA reads TGTGCCAGCAGCCAAGGCACAACAACTAATGAAAAACTGTTTTTT. The encoded protein is CASSQGTTTNEKLFF.